The subject of this entry is one T cell receptor beta chain. TCRdb's copy holds only in-frame clones and misses some; the assay was immunoSEQ multiplex PCR. The repertoire has roughly 92,000 clones, about nine tenths of them found once; the top ten carry about 5%. Germline CDR1 and CDR2: SGHRS and YFSETQ. After removal of 2 bases from V and 0 bases from J, the junction contained 18 bases not matched to a gene. CDR3 size: 21 residues. These data are taken from a study of blood T cell repertoires in COVID-19. Sequenced: peripheral blood. This chain connects TRBV5-1 to TRBJ2-1; 9 bases are a match to TRBD2. The clonotype was recovered from an elderly woman with acute or convalescent COVID-19. Here the CDR3 reads CASSLGLIRAGGQRSYNEQFF. In DNA, the CDR3 is TGCGCCAGCAGCTTAGGGCTTATACGAGCGGGGGGCCAACGCTCCTACAATGAGCAGTTCTTC.